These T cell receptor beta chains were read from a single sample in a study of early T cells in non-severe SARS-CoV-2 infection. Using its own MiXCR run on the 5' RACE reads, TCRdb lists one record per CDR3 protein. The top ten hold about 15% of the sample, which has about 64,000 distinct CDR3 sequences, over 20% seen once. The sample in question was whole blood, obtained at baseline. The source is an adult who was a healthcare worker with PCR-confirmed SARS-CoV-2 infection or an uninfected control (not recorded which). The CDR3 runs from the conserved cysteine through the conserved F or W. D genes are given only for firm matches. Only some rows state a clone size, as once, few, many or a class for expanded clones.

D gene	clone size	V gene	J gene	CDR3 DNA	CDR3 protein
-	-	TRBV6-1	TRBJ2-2	TGTGCCGCAGCGAACACCGGGGAGCTGTTTTTT	CAAANTGELFF
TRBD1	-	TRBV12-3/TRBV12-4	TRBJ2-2	TGTGCCAGCAGTGCCGGGACAGCACCCGGGGAGCTGTTTTTT	CASSAGTAPGELFF
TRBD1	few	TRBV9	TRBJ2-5	TGTGCCAGCAGCGCGGGACAGATCTGGGAGACCCAGTACTTC	CASSAGQIWETQYF
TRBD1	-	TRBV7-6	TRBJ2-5	TGTGCCAGCACCCTCCTTCAGGGGGCAAAAGAGACCCAGTACTTC	CASTLLQGAKETQYF
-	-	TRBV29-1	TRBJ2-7	TGCAGCGTTGGGAAGGGGGACGAGCAGTACTTC	CSVGKGDEQYF
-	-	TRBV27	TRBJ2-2	TGTGCCAGCAGAGCCGGGCAACCCGCCGGGGAGCTGTTTTTT	CASRAGQPAGELFF
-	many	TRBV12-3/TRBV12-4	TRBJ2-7	TGTGCCAGCAGTCCCGACTACGAGCAGTACTTC	CASSPDYEQYF
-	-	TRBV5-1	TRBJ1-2	TGCGCCAGCAGCTTGGCCCCAAGCTATGGCTACACCTTC	CASSLAPSYGYTF
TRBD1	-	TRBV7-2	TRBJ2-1	TGTGCCAGCACCGTTCAGGGGGCGCGAGTCAATGAGCAGTTCTTC	CASTVQGARVNEQFF
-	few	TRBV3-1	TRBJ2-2	TGTGCCAGCAGCTCCGGACTGAACACCGGGGAGCTGTTTTTT	CASSSGLNTGELFF
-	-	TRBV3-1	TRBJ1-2	TGTGCCAGCAGCCAAGCGGGGGCGCATGGCTACACCTTC	CASSQAGAHGYTF
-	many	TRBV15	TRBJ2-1	TGTGCCACCAGCAGAGAAGGACACAACAATGAGCAGTTCTTC	CATSREGHNNEQFF
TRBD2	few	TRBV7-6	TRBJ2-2	TGTGCCAGCAGCTTAGATGGACTAGCGGGGGTTACCGGGGAGCTGTTTTTT	CASSLDGLAGVTGELFF
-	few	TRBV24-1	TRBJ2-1	TGTGCCACCAGTGATCGGGACCCCCGCTCCTACAATGAGCAGTTCTTC	CATSDRDPRSYNEQFF
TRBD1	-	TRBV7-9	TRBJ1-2	TGTGCCAGCAGCCATACAGGGGGCGGCAGTGGCTACACCTTC	CASSHTGGGSGYTF
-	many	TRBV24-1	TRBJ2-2	TGTGCCACCAGTGATCCCAACACCGGGGAGCTGTTTTTT	CATSDPNTGELFF